Listed here are 4 T cell receptor beta chains from one sample, sequenced in a study of cytomegalovirus exposure and HLA in healthy donors. 60 Vbeta and 13 Jbeta primers were used in PCR. Repertoires were generated with immunoSEQ multiplex PCR, while TCRdb's copy carries only in-frame clones and drops some. The sample lists 150,000 to 200,000 clones; around 76% were seen once. The specimen sequenced was PBMCs. The receptors were gathered from a female donor in good health and CMV-seronegative.

This chain uses TRBV7-2 with TRBJ2-1, with a tentative D call TRBD2 (6 bases). The CDR3 consists of 15 residues. V was pared by 3 bases and J by 0 bases, with 9 bases between. The germline gives CDR1 SGHTA, CDR2 FQGNSA. The CDR3 is CASSLVADSYNEQFF. In DNA, the CDR3 is TGTGCCAGCAGCTTGGTAGCGGACTCCTACAATGAGCAGTTCTTC.

There are a few counts of this clone. The rearrangement links TRBV5-8 to TRBJ1-5, with 8 bases identical to TRBD1. The CDR3 contains 15 residues. Looked up from germline, CDR1 is SGHTS and CDR2 is YDEGEE. V dropped 0 bases and J dropped 7; count of bases not matched to a gene: 6. The DNA for the CDR3 is TGTGCCAGCAGCTTGGGGGAGACAGGGGAACAGCCCCAGCATTTT. It encodes CASSLGETGEQPQHF.

CDR3 protein: CASGVTGVRAFF. The DNA for the CDR3 is TGTGCTAGTGGTGTTACAGGGGTGAGGGCTTTCTTT. The rearrangement joins TRBV12-5 to TRBJ1-1; 7 bases are a match to TRBD1. The CDR3 totals 12 residues. CDR1 is LGHNT and CDR2 is FRNRAP in the germline V gene. The V segment lost 5 bases and the J segment 11 bases; nucleotides outside the gene matches: 8.

This chain links TRBV28 with TRBJ1-2, with D possibly matching TRBD1 (5 bases). Per germline, CDR1 MDHEN and CDR2 SYDVKM. This CDR3 comprises 13 residues. V was pared by 3 bases and J by 8 bases, with 13 bases between. The CDR3 DNA reads as TGTGCCAGCAGTTTGGTCTTGGGGGGAGGCTACACCTTC. It is translated as CASSLVLGGGYTF.